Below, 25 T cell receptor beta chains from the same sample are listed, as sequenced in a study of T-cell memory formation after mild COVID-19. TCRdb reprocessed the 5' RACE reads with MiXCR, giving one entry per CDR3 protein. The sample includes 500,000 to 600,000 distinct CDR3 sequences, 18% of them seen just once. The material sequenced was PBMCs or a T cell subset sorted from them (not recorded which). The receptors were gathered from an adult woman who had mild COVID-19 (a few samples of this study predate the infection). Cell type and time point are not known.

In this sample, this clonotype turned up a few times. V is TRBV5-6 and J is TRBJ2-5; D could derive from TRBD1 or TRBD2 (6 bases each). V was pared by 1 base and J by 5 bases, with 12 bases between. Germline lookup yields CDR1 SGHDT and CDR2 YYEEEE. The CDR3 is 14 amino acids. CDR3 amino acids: CASSLLGGSETQYF. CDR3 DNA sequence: TGTGCCAGCAGCTTGCTGGGGGGCTCGGAGACCCAGTACTTC.

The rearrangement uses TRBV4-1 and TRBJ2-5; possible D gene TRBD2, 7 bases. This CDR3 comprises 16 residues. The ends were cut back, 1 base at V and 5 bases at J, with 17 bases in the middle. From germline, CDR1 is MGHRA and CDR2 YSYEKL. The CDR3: CASSQGAGGGGETQYF. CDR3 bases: TGCGCCAGCAGCCAAGGGGCTGGCGGGGGCGGGGAGACCCAGTACTTC.

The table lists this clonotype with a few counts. CDR3 sequence: CASRLGLAGGFVQFF. Here the CDR3 DNA reads TGTGCAAGTCGCTTGGGACTAGCGGGGGGGTTTGTTCAGTTCTTC. This sequence joins TRBV12-2 and TRBJ2-1; the listed D gene, TRBD2, was not tested against the DNA. TRBV12-2 is a recognized pseudogene. The CDR3 sequence is 15 residues long.

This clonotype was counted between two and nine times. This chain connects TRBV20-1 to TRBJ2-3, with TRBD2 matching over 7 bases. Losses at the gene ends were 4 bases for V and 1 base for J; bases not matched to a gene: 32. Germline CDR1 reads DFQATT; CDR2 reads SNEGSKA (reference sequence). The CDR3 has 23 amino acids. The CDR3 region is CSAISAVFLPGTMRNRGTDTQYF. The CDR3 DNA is TGCAGTGCTATCTCCGCTGTCTTCCTACCCGGGACTATGAGGAACCGAGGCACAGATACGCAGTATTTT.

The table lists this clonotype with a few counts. The CDR3 is CASSLVRGYEQYF. CDR3 nucleotide sequence: TGTGCCAGCAGTCTCGTTAGGGGCTACGAGCAGTACTTC. This chain uses TRBV25-1 with TRBJ2-7, with D tentatively TRBD1 (5 bases). CDR3 size: 13 residues. The V gene lost 5 bases and the J gene lost 3 bases, with 11 bases spanning the gap. Germline V gene lookup returns CDR1 MGHDK and CDR2 SYGVNS.

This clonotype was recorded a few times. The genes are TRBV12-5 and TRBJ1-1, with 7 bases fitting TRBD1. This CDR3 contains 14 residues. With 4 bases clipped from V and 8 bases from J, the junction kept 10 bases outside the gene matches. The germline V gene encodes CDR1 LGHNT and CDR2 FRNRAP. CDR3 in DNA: TGTGCTAGTGGTTGGGACAGCCCCACCAGGGAAGCTTTCTTT. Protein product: CASGWDSPTREAFF. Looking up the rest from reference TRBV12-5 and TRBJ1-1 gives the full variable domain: DARVTQTPRHKVTEMGQEVTMRCQPILGHNTVFWYRQTMMQGLELLAYFRNRAPLDDSGMPKDRFSAEMPDATLATLKIQPSEPRDSAVYFCASGWDSPTREAFFGQGTRLTVV.

This chain's CDR3 is CASSQRTGSNEKLFF. Here the CDR3 DNA reads TGTGCCAGCAGCCAAAGGACAGGCTCTAATGAAAAACTGTTTTTT. The rearrangement joins TRBV3-1 to TRBJ1-4, with TRBD1 identical over 7 bases. The trim removed 2 bases at V and 3 bases at J, leaving 3 bases unmatched. This CDR3 has 15 residues. Germline assignment: CDR1 LGHDT and CDR2 YNNKEL (reference sequence).

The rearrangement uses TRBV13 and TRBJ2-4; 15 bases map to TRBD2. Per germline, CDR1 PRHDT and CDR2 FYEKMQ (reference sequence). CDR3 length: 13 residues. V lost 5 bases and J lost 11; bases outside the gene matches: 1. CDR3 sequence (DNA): TGTGCCAGCAGCGGACTAGCGGGAGGGGTTCAGTACTTC. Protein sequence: CASSGLAGGVQYF.

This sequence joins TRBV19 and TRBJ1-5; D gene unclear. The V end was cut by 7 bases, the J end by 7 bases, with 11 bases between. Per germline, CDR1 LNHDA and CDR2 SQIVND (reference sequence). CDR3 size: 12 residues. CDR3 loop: CASTLGGQPQHF. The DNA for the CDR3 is TGTGCCAGTACCTTGGGAGGGCAGCCCCAGCATTTT. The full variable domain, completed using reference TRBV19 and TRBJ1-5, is DGGITQSPKYLFRKEGQNVTLSCEQNLNHDAMYWYRQDPGQGLRLIYYSQIVNDFQKGDIAEGYSVSREKKESFPLTVTSAQKNPTAFYLCASTLGGQPQHFGDGTRLSIL.

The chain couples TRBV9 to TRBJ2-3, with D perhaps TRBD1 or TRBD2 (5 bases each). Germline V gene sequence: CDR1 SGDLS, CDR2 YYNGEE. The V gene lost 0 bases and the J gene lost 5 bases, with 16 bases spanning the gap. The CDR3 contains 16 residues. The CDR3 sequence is CASSVAGTHTRDTQYF. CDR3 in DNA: TGTGCCAGCAGCGTAGCAGGGACCCACACAAGAGATACGCAGTATTTT.

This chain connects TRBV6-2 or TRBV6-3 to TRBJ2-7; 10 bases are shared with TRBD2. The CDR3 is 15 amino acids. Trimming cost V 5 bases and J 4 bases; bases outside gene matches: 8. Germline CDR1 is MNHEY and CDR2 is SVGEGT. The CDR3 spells CASSESGRAKYEQYF. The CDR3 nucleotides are TGTGCCAGCAGTGAGAGCGGGAGGGCCAAGTACGAGCAGTACTTC.

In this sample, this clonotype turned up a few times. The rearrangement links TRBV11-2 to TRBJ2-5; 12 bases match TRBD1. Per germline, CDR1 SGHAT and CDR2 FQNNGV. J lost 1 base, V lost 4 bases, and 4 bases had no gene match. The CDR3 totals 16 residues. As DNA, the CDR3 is TGTGCCAGCAGCTCTGGGACAGGGGGCCGCCAAGAGACCCAGTACTTC. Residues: CASSSGTGGRQETQYF.

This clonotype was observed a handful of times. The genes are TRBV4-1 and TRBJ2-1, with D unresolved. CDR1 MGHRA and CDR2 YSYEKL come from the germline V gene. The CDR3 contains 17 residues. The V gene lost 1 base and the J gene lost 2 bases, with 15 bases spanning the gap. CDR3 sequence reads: CASSQVGISLPYNEQFF. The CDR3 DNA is TGCGCCAGCAGCCAAGTGGGTATCTCCTTACCCTACAATGAGCAGTTCTTC.

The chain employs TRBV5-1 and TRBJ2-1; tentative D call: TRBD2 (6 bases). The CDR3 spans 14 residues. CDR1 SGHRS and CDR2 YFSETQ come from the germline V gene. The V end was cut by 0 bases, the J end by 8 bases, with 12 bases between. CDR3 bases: TGCGCCAGCAGCTTGGGAATGGGGGGAGATGAGCAGTTCTTC. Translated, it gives CASSLGMGGDEQFF.

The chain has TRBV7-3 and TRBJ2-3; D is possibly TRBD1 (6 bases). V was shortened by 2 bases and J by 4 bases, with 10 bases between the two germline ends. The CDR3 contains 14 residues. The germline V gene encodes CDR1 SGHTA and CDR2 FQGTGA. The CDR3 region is CASSLGGPADTQYF. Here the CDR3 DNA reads TGTGCCAGCAGCTTAGGGGGCCCCGCAGATACGCAGTATTTT.

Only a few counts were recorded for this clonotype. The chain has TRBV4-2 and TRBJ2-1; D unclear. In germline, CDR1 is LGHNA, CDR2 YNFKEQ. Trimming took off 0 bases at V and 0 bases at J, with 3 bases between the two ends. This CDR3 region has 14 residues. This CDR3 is CASSQEYSYNEQFF. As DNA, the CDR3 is TGTGCCAGCAGCCAAGAATACTCCTACAATGAGCAGTTCTTC.

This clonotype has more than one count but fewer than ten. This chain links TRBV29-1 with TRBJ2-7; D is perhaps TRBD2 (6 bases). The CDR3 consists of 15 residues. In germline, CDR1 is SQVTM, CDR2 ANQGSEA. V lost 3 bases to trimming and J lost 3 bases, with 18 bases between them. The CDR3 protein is CSVDTLGGRFYEQYF. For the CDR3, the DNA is TGCAGCGTTGATACCCTGGGGGGTCGCTTCTACGAGCAGTACTTC.

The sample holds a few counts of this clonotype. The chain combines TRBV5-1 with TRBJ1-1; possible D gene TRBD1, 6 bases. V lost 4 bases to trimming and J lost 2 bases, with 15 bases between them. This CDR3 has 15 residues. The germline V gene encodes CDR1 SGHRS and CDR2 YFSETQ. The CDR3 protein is CASSHWGGLNTEAFF. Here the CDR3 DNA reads TGCGCCAGCAGCCATTGGGGGGGCCTTAACACTGAAGCTTTCTTT.

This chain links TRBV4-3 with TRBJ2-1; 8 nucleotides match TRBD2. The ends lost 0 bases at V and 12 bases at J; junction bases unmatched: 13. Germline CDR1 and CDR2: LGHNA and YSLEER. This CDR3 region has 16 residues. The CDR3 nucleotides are TGCGCCAGCAGCCAAGATGCGCCTAGCGGGTATATTTCGCAGTTCTTC. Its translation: CASSQDAPSGYISQFF.

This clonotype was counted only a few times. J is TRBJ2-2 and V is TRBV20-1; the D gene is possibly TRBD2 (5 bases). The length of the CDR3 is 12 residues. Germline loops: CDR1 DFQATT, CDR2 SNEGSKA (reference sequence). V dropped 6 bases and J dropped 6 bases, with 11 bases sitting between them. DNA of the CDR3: TGCAGTGCGAGACACGGGGCCGGGGAGCTGTTTTTT. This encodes CSARHGAGELFF.

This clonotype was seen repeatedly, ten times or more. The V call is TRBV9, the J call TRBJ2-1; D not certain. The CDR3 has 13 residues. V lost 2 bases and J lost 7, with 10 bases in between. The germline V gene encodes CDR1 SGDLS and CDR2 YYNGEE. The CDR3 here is CASSVDLLNEQFF. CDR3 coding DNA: TGTGCCAGCAGCGTTGACTTACTGAATGAGCAGTTCTTC.

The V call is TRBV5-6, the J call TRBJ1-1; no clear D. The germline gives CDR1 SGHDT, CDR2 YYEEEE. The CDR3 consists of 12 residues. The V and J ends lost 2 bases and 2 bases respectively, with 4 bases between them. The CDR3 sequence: CASSFFNTEAFF. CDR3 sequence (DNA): TGTGCCAGCAGCTTTTTTAACACTGAAGCTTTCTTT.

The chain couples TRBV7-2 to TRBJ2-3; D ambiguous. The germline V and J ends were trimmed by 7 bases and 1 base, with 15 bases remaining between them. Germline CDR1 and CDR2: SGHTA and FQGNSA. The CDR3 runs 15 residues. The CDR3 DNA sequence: TGTGCCAGCACCGTAAATGTAGCCGGCACAGATACGCAGTATTTT. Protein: CASTVNVAGTDTQYF.

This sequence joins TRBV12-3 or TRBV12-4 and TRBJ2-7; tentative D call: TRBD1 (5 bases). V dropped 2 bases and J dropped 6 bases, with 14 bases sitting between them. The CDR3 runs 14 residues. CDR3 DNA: TGTGCCAGCAGTTTATACCAGGGCAAGGGCGAGCAGTACTTC. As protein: CASSLYQGKGEQYF.

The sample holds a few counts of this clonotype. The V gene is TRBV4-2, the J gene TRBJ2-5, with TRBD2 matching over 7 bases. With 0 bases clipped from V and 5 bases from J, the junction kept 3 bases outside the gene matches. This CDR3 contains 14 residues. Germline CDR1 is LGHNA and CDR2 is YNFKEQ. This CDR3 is CASSQEGREETQYF. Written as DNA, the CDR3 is TGTGCCAGCAGCCAAGAGGGGAGGGAGGAGACCCAGTACTTC.